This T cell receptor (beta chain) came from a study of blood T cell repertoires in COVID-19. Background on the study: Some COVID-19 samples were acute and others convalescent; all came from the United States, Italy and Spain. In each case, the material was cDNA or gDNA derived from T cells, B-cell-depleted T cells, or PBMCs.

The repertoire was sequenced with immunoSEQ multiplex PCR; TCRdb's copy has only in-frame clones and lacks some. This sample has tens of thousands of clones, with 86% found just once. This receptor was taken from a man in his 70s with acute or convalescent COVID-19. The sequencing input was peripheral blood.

The CDR3, as DNA: TGCGCCAGCAGCTCCGGGACAGGGGAAGCTTTCTTT. Its protein product is CASSSGTGEAFF. This chain links TRBV5-1 with TRBJ1-1, with 9 bases fitting TRBD1. CDR3 length equals 12 residues. Germline V gives CDR1 SGHRS, CDR2 YFSETQ. J was trimmed by 8 bases and V by 3 bases; bases with no gene match: 2.